The 3 T cell receptor beta chains presented below share a single source sample, sequenced in a study of shared clonotypes between healthy human individuals. Data came from immunoSEQ multiplex PCR; TCRdb stores just in-frame clones and leaves some out. Of about 120,000 clones in the sample, around 71% are singletons; the top ten hold just under 25%. The sequencing sample was made of memory CD8+ T cells sorted from blood. Subset reported: CD45RO+ cells pooled with CCR7-negative TemRA cells. These receptors originate from a woman aged 25 to 39 in good health.

Of note for this clone: Other DNA sequences in the sample encode the same CDR3. J is TRBJ1-1 and V is TRBV10-3; no firm D call. The CDR3 is made up of 15 amino acids. The germline V gene encodes CDR1 ENHRY and CDR2 SYGVKD. V was trimmed by 0 bases and J by 0 bases, leaving 8 bases between them. The CDR3 reads CAISESQDLNTEAFF. Written as DNA, the CDR3 is TGTGCCATCAGTGAGTCCCAGGACTTGAACACTGAAGCTTTCTTT.

This clone was recorded only once. The rearrangement joins TRBV2 to TRBJ2-7; TRBD1 matches 7 bases. Losses at the gene ends were 6 bases for V and 7 bases for J; bases not matched to a gene: 12. The CDR3 covers 14 residues. Germline V CDR1 and CDR2: SNHLY, FYNNEI. CDR3: CASSVSDRVGEQYF. The CDR3 DNA sequence: TGTGCCAGCAGCGTTAGCGACAGGGTGGGGGAGCAGTACTTC.

With respect to this clone: The same CDR3 is also encoded by other DNA sequences in this sample. V usage is TRBV28 and J usage is TRBJ2-6; D is uncertain. The CDR3 covers 13 residues. Per the germline V gene, CDR1 is MDHEN and CDR2 is SYDVKM. Trimming took off 1 base at V and 3 bases at J, with 1 base between the two ends. CDR3 coding DNA: TGTGCCAGCAGTTTATTTGGGGCCAACGTCCTGACTTTC. This sequence encodes CASSLFGANVLTF.